This T cell receptor beta chain is drawn from a study of T cell changes during pregnancy in multiple sclerosis. Libraries were prepared by immunoSEQ multiplex PCR; TCRdb keeps only in-frame clonotypes and omits some of them. The table has about 49,000 clones, 92% seen once. Sequencing was performed on peripheral blood, taken after pregnancy. This receptor was identified in a female donor with multiple sclerosis, enrolled in a pregnancy study.

As DNA, the CDR3 is TGTGCCAGCAGCTTAGGTCCGACAGGGTTAAATTCACCCCTCCACTTT. Its protein is CASSLGPTGLNSPLHF. The V and J genes are TRBV7-2 and TRBJ1-6; TRBD1 matches at 7 bases. Per germline, CDR1 SGHTA and CDR2 FQGNSA. This CDR3 has 16 amino acids. V shed 1 base, J shed 7 bases, and the junction held 7 bases outside the gene matches.